Listed below are T cell receptor beta chains from one sample, sequenced in a study of CD8+ T cells in alopecia areata. Sequencing used immunoSEQ multiplex PCR; TCRdb keeps in-frame clones, though not all of them. The top ten clones hold roughly 0.5% of a sample with about 120,000 clones, about 50% of them seen once. This material consisted of CD4+ T cells sorted from blood, taken at week 4, from a patient treated with tofacitinib. Receptors were obtained from a human donor with alopecia areata. The CDR3 runs from the conserved cysteine through the conserved F or W. Each record gives: CDR3 protein, CDR3 DNA, V gene, J gene, clone size, D gene. The D gene is left open where the match is weak. Not every row has a clone size; where given, it reads once, few, many or a size class.

CDR3aa: CASSKGTSGGTSYEQYF
CDR3nt: TGCGCCAGCAGCAAAGGGACTAGCGGGGGGACCTCGTACGAGCAGTACTTC
v_gene: TRBV4-1
j_gene: TRBJ2-7
abundance: NA
d_gene: TRBD2

CDR3aa: CSVREQGQTEAFF
CDR3nt: TGCAGCGTTCGAGAACAGGGTCAAACTGAAGCTTTCTTT
v_gene: TRBV29-1
j_gene: TRBJ1-1
abundance: NA
d_gene: NA

CDR3aa: CASSAQGGTEAFF
CDR3nt: TGCGCCAGCAGTGCGCAGGGGGGTACTGAAGCTTTCTTT
v_gene: TRBV10-1
j_gene: TRBJ1-1
abundance: NA
d_gene: TRBD1

CDR3aa: CASSSETGYEQYF
CDR3nt: TGTGCCAGCAGCTCTGAGACAGGCTACGAGCAGTACTTC
v_gene: TRBV5-4
j_gene: TRBJ2-7
abundance: few
d_gene: NA

CDR3aa: CASSQGTSGQETQYF
CDR3nt: TGTGCCAGCAGCCAAGGGACTAGCGGGCAAGAGACCCAGTACTTC
v_gene: TRBV4-2
j_gene: TRBJ2-5
abundance: NA
d_gene: TRBD2

CDR3aa: CASSLEGNPYLAEQYF
CDR3nt: TGCGCCAGCAGCTTGGAAGGGAATCCCTACTTGGCCGAGCAGTACTTC
v_gene: TRBV5-1
j_gene: TRBJ2-7
abundance: NA
d_gene: NA

CDR3aa: CASSAGLANNEQFF
CDR3nt: TGTGCCAGCAGCGCGGGACTTGCAAATAATGAGCAGTTCTTC
v_gene: TRBV9
j_gene: TRBJ2-1
abundance: NA
d_gene: NA

CDR3aa: CASSSIVVSRTDTQYF
CDR3nt: TGCGCCAGCAGCTCGATTGTGGTTTCGCGCACAGATACGCAGTATTTT
v_gene: TRBV5-1
j_gene: TRBJ2-3
abundance: NA
d_gene: NA

CDR3aa: CSVSSGSQEQYF
CDR3nt: TGCAGCGTTTCTTCAGGGTCGCAGGAGCAGTACTTC
v_gene: TRBV29-1
j_gene: TRBJ2-7
abundance: NA
d_gene: NA

CDR3aa: CASSWSLSNQPQHF
CDR3nt: TGTGCCAGCAGTTGGAGCCTTAGCAATCAGCCCCAGCATTTT
v_gene: TRBV27
j_gene: TRBJ1-5
abundance: NA
d_gene: NA

CDR3aa: CAWSSGGPYEQHF
CDR3nt: TGTGCCTGGAGTAGTGGGGGCCCCTACGAGCAGCACTTC
v_gene: TRBV30
j_gene: TRBJ2-7
abundance: NA
d_gene: NA

CDR3aa: CASSLEPSRGGELFF
CDR3nt: TGTGCCAGCAGCTTAGAACCGTCTCGGGGCGGGGAGCTGTTTTTT
v_gene: TRBV7-6
j_gene: TRBJ2-2
abundance: NA
d_gene: NA

CDR3aa: CATSREEAANEKLFF
CDR3nt: TGTGCCACCAGCAGAGAGGAGGCAGCTAATGAAAAACTGTTTTTT
v_gene: TRBV15
j_gene: TRBJ1-4
abundance: NA
d_gene: NA

CDR3aa: CATSRDKTYEQYF
CDR3nt: TGTGCCACCAGCAGAGATAAGACCTACGAGCAGTACTTC
v_gene: TRBV15
j_gene: TRBJ2-7
abundance: few
d_gene: NA

CDR3aa: CAWSSRTEQFF
CDR3nt: TGTGCCTGGAGTTCCAGGACAGAGCAGTTCTTC
v_gene: TRBV30
j_gene: TRBJ2-1
abundance: NA
d_gene: NA

CDR3aa: CSVRGGGRAFF
CDR3nt: TGCAGCGTGCGAGGAGGGGGTCGAGCTTTCTTT
v_gene: TRBV29-1
j_gene: TRBJ1-1
abundance: NA
d_gene: NA

CDR3aa: CAWSVGGGNRQPQHF
CDR3nt: TGTGCCTGGAGTGTTGGAGGGGGTAATCGCCAGCCCCAGCATTTT
v_gene: TRBV30
j_gene: TRBJ1-5
abundance: NA
d_gene: NA

CDR3aa: CASGSEKLFF
CDR3nt: TGTGCCAGTGGAAGTGAAAAACTGTTTTTT
v_gene: TRBV7-9
j_gene: TRBJ1-4
abundance: NA
d_gene: NA

CDR3aa: CAWSVQGGNEQFF
CDR3nt: TGTGCCTGGAGTGTCCAGGGGGGGAATGAGCAGTTCTTC
v_gene: TRBV30
j_gene: TRBJ2-1
abundance: NA
d_gene: NA

CDR3aa: CASSYSKGTGGWEQYF
CDR3nt: TGTGCCAGCAGTTACTCGAAGGGGACAGGAGGATGGGAGCAGTACTTC
v_gene: TRBV6-5
j_gene: TRBJ2-7
abundance: NA
d_gene: TRBD1

CDR3aa: CASLGYSTNEKLFF
CDR3nt: TGTGCCAGTTTGGGGTACTCAACTAATGAAAAACTGTTTTTT
v_gene: TRBV19
j_gene: TRBJ1-4
abundance: NA
d_gene: NA

CDR3aa: CASSPRTGGPYEQYF
CDR3nt: TGTGCCAGCAGTCCCAGGACAGGGGGCCCCTACGAGCAGTACTTC
v_gene: TRBV6-5
j_gene: TRBJ2-7
abundance: few
d_gene: TRBD1

CDR3aa: CAWRTAGAGELFF
CDR3nt: TGTGCCTGGAGAACAGCTGGGGCCGGGGAGCTGTTTTTT
v_gene: TRBV30
j_gene: TRBJ2-2
abundance: few
d_gene: NA

CDR3aa: CASSSQLIGELFF
CDR3nt: TGTGCCAGCAGTTCCCAGCTGATCGGGGAGCTGTTTTTT
v_gene: TRBV2
j_gene: TRBJ2-2
abundance: NA
d_gene: NA

CDR3aa: CASSRRQGSEKLFF
CDR3nt: TGTGCCAGCAGCAGACGACAGGGATCCGAAAAACTGTTTTTT
v_gene: TRBV14
j_gene: TRBJ1-4
abundance: few
d_gene: TRBD1

CDR3aa: CASSLVVDSEQYF
CDR3nt: TGTGCCAGCAGCTTGGTTGTGGACAGCGAGCAGTACTTC
v_gene: TRBV5-6
j_gene: TRBJ2-7
abundance: NA
d_gene: NA

CDR3aa: CASSPGLSTDTQYF
CDR3nt: TGTGCCAGCAGCCCTGGACTTAGCACAGATACGCAGTATTTT
v_gene: TRBV4-2
j_gene: TRBJ2-3
abundance: few
d_gene: NA

CDR3aa: CSAADSLNQPQHF
CDR3nt: TGCAGCGCGGCCGACAGTTTAAATCAGCCCCAGCATTTT
v_gene: TRBV29-1
j_gene: TRBJ1-5
abundance: NA
d_gene: NA

CDR3aa: CSVGQVLNTEAFF
CDR3nt: TGCAGCGTTGGACAGGTCCTTAACACTGAAGCTTTCTTT
v_gene: TRBV29-1
j_gene: TRBJ1-1
abundance: NA
d_gene: NA

CDR3aa: CASSQEGARSTGELFF
CDR3nt: TGCGCCAGCAGCCAAGAGGGGGCTAGGAGTACCGGGGAGCTGTTTTTT
v_gene: TRBV4-1
j_gene: TRBJ2-2
abundance: NA
d_gene: NA

CDR3aa: CASSLDGSSYNEQFF
CDR3nt: TGTGCCAGCAGCTTAGACGGGAGCTCCTACAATGAGCAGTTCTTC
v_gene: TRBV11-1
j_gene: TRBJ2-1
abundance: few
d_gene: NA

CDR3aa: CASRVNEQFF
CDR3nt: TGTGCCAGCAGGGTCAATGAGCAGTTCTTC
v_gene: TRBV2
j_gene: TRBJ2-1
abundance: few
d_gene: NA

CDR3aa: CASTASAVGQFF
CDR3nt: TGTGCCAGCACCGCGTCCGCCGTCGGGCAGTTCTTC
v_gene: TRBV25-1
j_gene: TRBJ2-1
abundance: many
d_gene: NA

CDR3aa: CASSLMTAETQYF
CDR3nt: TGTGCCAGCAGCTTAATGACTGCGGAGACCCAGTACTTC
v_gene: TRBV11-2
j_gene: TRBJ2-5
abundance: NA
d_gene: NA

CDR3aa: CASSLATSPVIQYF
CDR3nt: TGTGCCAGCAGCTTAGCCACTAGCCCAGTCATTCAGTACTTC
v_gene: TRBV7-2
j_gene: TRBJ2-4
abundance: few
d_gene: NA

CDR3aa: CARGQVNTQNTEAFF
CDR3nt: TGTGCCCGAGGACAGGTCAACACCCAGAACACTGAAGCTTTCTTT
v_gene: TRBV30
j_gene: TRBJ1-1
abundance: NA
d_gene: TRBD1